A selection of T cell receptor beta chains follows, all from one sample in a study of blood T cell repertoires in COVID-19. Generated by immunoSEQ multiplex PCR, the TCRdb table keeps only in-frame clones and is missing some. The data contain around 110,000 clones, approximately 90% of them singletons. The sequenced material came from peripheral blood. These receptors were collected from a human donor with active COVID-19. The donor label of this sample is uncertain. CDR3s include the opening cysteine and the closing phenylalanine or tryptophan. A D gene is named only where the DNA matches it firmly. Clone size is given for some rows only: seen once, a few or many times, or a class if the clone is expanded.

d_gene | abundance | j_gene | v_gene | CDR3nt | CDR3aa
NA | NA | TRBJ1-2 | TRBV19 | TGTGCCAGTAGTCTGGACATCTATGGCTACACCTTC | CASSLDIYGYTF
TRBD2 | NA | TRBJ2-1 | TRBV5-1 | TGCGCCAGCAGCTTGATAACTAGCGGGGGTAATGAGCAGTTCTTC | CASSLITSGGNEQFF
TRBD1 | once | TRBJ2-1 | TRBV24-1 | TGTGCCACTCGTTCTCACCCGGGACAGGGGGAATCATATGAGCAGTTCTTC | CATRSHPGQGESYEQFF
TRBD1 | NA | TRBJ2-2 | TRBV30 | TGTGCCTGGAGCCCCAGGGGGCGCAACACCGGGGAGCTGTTTTTT | CAWSPRGRNTGELFF
NA | NA | TRBJ2-2 | TRBV28 | TGTGCCAGCAGTTTGGGCGCTAGCCCCGGGGAGCTGTTTTTT | CASSLGASPGELFF
NA | once | TRBJ2-7 | TRBV5-6 | TGTGCCAGCAGCTTGGCGGGGGGCACCAGGAGGTCCTACGAGCAGTACTTC | CASSLAGGTRRSYEQYF
TRBD1 | NA | TRBJ2-1 | TRBV4-3 | TGCGCCAGCAGCCAATTCCCGCCCGGGACAGGGTTGAATGAGCAGTTCTTC | CASSQFPPGTGLNEQFF
NA | NA | TRBJ2-1 | TRBV5-5 | TGTGCCAGCAGCTTCGGTAGTATAGTGAATGAGCAGTTCTTC | CASSFGSIVNEQFF
TRBD2 | NA | TRBJ2-3 | TRBV5-5 | TGTGCCAGCAGCACCGAGTTGCGGGGGGGAACAGATACGCAGTATTTT | CASSTELRGGTDTQYF
NA | NA | TRBJ2-1 | TRBV2 | TGTGCCAGCGTGGGAGGGGGTTACAATGAGCAGTTCTTC | CASVGGGYNEQFF
NA | NA | TRBJ2-7 | TRBV19 | TGTGCCAGTAGTATAGGAATCGGTCAGGCCTACGAGCAGTACTTC | CASSIGIGQAYEQYF
NA | once | TRBJ2-2 | TRBV12-3/TRBV12-4 | TGTGCCAGTAGGGAGTTTAACACCGGGGAGCTGTTTTTT | CASREFNTGELFF
TRBD2 | NA | TRBJ2-7 | TRBV28 | TGTGCCAGCAGTTCCCCGGGCGGGGGGACCTACGAGCAGTACTTC | CASSSPGGGTYEQYF
TRBD1 | NA | TRBJ2-5 | TRBV27 | TGTGCCAGCATTGGACAGGGGGACGAGACCCAGTACTTC | CASIGQGDETQYF
TRBD1 | NA | TRBJ1-5 | TRBV19 | TGTGCCAGTAGTAGGCCAGGGGGTAGCAATCAGCCCCAGCATTTT | CASSRPGGSNQPQHF
TRBD2 | NA | TRBJ2-1 | TRBV15 | TGTGCCACCGGAGCGGGGGGCTCGAGCTCCTACAATGAGCAGTTCTTC | CATGAGGSSSYNEQFF
TRBD1 | NA | TRBJ1-1 | TRBV11-3 | TGTGCCAGCAGCTACACAGGGGAAGGAACTGAAGCTTTCTTT | CASSYTGEGTEAFF
TRBD2 | NA | TRBJ2-3 | TRBV4-1 | TGCGCCAGCAGCCCCGACGGGGGGGGCCGGACAGATACGCAGTATTTT | CASSPDGGGRTDTQYF
NA | NA | TRBJ1-2 | TRBV18 | TGTGCCAGCTCACCACAGGGGTTCGATGGCTACACCTTC | CASSPQGFDGYTF
TRBD2 | NA | TRBJ2-1 | TRBV29-1 | TGCAGCGTTCCTCGTAGCGGGGGACTTTGCAATGAGCAGTTCTTC | CSVPRSGGLCNEQFF
TRBD1 | NA | TRBJ1-2 | TRBV6-5 | TGTGCCAGCAGCAGAGGGACAGGGGCTGGCTATGGCTACACCTTC | CASSRGTGAGYGYTF